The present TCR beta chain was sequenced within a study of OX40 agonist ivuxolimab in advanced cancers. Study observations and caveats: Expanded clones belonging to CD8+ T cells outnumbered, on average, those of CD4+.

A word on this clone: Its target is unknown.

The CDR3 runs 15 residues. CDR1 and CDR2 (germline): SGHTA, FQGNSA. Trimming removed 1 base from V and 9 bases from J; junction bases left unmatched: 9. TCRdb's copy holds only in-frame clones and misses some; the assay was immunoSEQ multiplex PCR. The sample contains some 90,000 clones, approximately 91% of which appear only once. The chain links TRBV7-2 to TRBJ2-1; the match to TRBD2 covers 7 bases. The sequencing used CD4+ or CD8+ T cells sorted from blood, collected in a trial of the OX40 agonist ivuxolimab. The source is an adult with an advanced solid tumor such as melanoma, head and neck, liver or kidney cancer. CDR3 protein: CASSLGTGGVGEQFF. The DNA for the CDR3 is TGTGCCAGCAGCTTAGGTACGGGGGGAGTAGGTGAGCAGTTCTTC.